One sample yielded the 11 T cell receptor beta chains listed below, sequenced in a study of cytomegalovirus exposure and HLA in healthy donors. A multiplex PCR was run with 60 Vbeta primers and 13 Jbeta primers. TCRdb keeps only in-frame clones here, not all; method: immunoSEQ multiplex PCR. Altogether about 94,000 clones are present, 76% being singletons, with the ten largest covering around 1.4%. What was sequenced was PBMCs. These receptor sequences come from a male donor in good health and CMV-seronegative.

The chain joins TRBV29-1 to TRBJ2-6; D might be TRBD2 (5 bases). This CDR3 has 15 residues. Germline CDR1 SQVTM, CDR2 ANQGSEA. V was cut by 7 bases and J by 2 bases, with 15 bases left in between. The CDR3 here is CSASPGNAGANVLTF. Here the CDR3 DNA reads TGCAGCGCCTCGCCCGGGAACGCTGGGGCCAACGTCCTGACTTTC.

This clone appeared once. The chain has TRBV28 and TRBJ1-1; 9 bases fit TRBD1. The germline gives CDR1 MDHEN, CDR2 SYDVKM. J lost 1 base, V lost 10 bases, and 1 base had no gene match. The CDR3 is 12 amino acids. DNA for the CDR3: TGTGCCATACAGGGGGCGAACACTGAAGCTTTCTTT. Protein: CAIQGANTEAFF.

The rearrangement joins TRBV9 to TRBJ2-2, with D unresolved. Germline CDR1 SGDLS, CDR2 YYNGEE. V lost 0 bases and J lost 4, with 7 bases in between. The CDR3 is 14 amino acids. DNA of the CDR3: TGTGCCAGCAGCGTAGGGCAGTTCACCGGGGAGCTGTTTTTT. It codes for CASSVGQFTGELFF. Together with reference TRBV9 and TRBJ2-2, the CDR3 gives the full variable domain: DSGVTQTPKHLITATGQRVTLRCSPRSGDLSVYWYQQSLDQGLQFLIQYYNGEERAKGNILERFSAQQFPDLHSELNLSSLELGDSALYFCASSVGQFTGELFFGEGSRLTVL.

The CDR3 protein is CATSRGEGGELFF. CDR3 coding DNA: TGTGCCACCAGCAGAGGGGAGGGCGGGGAGCTGTTTTTT. The chain combines TRBV15 with TRBJ2-2; 7 bases fit TRBD2. This CDR3 has 13 amino acids. J lost 7 bases, V lost 1 base, and 0 bases had no gene match. Germline V CDR1 and CDR2: LNHNV, YYDKDF (reference sequence).

The table lists this clone with a count of one. This chain links TRBV7-8 with TRBJ1-1; TRBD1 is a possible D gene (5 bases). Germline assignment: CDR1 SGHVS and CDR2 FQNEAQ. Trimming shortened V by 5 bases and J by 5 bases, and 15 bases separated the two germline ends. The CDR3 spans 14 residues. The CDR3, as DNA: TGTGCCAGCAGCCCCCAGGGAGGTTGGACTGAAGCTTTCTTT. This sequence encodes CASSPQGGWTEAFF.

This chain links TRBV7-8 with TRBJ2-7; 8 bases match TRBD1. Trimming cost V 5 bases and J 5 bases; bases outside gene matches: 2. Germline values: CDR1 SGHVS, CDR2 FQNEAQ. This CDR3 has 12 amino acids. The CDR3 region is CASSDRGHEQYF. DNA for the CDR3: TGTGCCAGCAGCGACAGGGGACACGAGCAGTACTTC.

This clone has only a few counts. The chain recombines TRBV19 with TRBJ1-5; possibly TRBD1 for D (6 bases). Germline assignment: CDR1 LNHDA and CDR2 SQIVND (reference sequence). V lost 4 bases and J lost 0, with 19 bases in between. This CDR3 is built from 18 residues. The DNA for the CDR3 is TGTGCCAGTAGTACCCAGGATAACAGGGTCTATAGCAATCAGCCCCAGCATTTT. Encoded protein: CASSTQDNRVYSNQPQHF.

The DNA of the CDR3 is TGTGCCAGCAGCTTAGACTGGAGGTACGAGCAGTACTTC. It yields the protein CASSLDWRYEQYF. The chain recombines TRBV7-2 with TRBJ2-7; D is possibly TRBD2 (5 bases). This CDR3 region has 13 residues. Germline assignment: CDR1 SGHTA and CDR2 FQGNSA. Trimming removed 1 base from V and 4 bases from J, with 8 bases in between.

The V call is TRBV19, the J call TRBJ2-1; 8 positions match TRBD1. V lost 3 bases and J lost 6; bases outside the gene matches: 7. Per the germline V gene, CDR1 is LNHDA and CDR2 is SQIVND (reference sequence). The CDR3 contains 15 residues. CDR3: CASSIVGQGVNEQFF. The CDR3 bases are TGTGCCAGTAGTATCGTCGGACAGGGAGTCAATGAGCAGTTCTTC.

CDR3 coding DNA: TGTGCCAGCAACCAACTCGGGACATCTAACTACGAGCAGTACTTC. It yields the protein CASNQLGTSNYEQYF. This chain connects TRBV28 to TRBJ2-7; possible D gene TRBD1, 6 bases. The CDR3 loop spans 15 amino acids. Looked up from germline, CDR1 is MDHEN and CDR2 is SYDVKM. Trimming pared 7 bases from V and 3 bases from J, leaving 19 bases between.

This clone occurred a few times. This chain joins TRBV19 and TRBJ1-2, with TRBD1 matching 9 bases. CDR1 and CDR2 from the germline V gene are LNHDA and SQIVND (reference sequence). Trimming removed 11 bases from V and 4 bases from J; junction bases left unmatched: 20. This CDR3 spans 17 amino acids. This CDR3 is CACQERQGGTNRYGYTF. In DNA, the CDR3 is TGTGCCTGTCAAGAGAGACAGGGGGGCACCAACCGCTATGGCTACACCTTC.